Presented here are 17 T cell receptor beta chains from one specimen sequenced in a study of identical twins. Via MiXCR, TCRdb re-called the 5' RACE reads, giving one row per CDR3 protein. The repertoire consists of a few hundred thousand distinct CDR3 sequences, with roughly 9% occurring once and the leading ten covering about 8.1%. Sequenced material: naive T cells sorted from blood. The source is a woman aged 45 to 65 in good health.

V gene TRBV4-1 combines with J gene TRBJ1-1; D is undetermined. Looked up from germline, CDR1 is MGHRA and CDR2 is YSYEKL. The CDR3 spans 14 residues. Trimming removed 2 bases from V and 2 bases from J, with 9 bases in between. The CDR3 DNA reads TGCGCCAGCAGCCAATCTCCAGGTAACACTGAAGCTTTCTTT. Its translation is CASSQSPGNTEAFF.

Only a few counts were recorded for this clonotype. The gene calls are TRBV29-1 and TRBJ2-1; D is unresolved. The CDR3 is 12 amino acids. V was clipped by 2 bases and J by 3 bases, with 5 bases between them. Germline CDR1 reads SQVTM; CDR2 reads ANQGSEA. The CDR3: CSVEHFYNEQFF. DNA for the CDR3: TGCAGCGTTGAACACTTCTACAATGAGCAGTTCTTC.

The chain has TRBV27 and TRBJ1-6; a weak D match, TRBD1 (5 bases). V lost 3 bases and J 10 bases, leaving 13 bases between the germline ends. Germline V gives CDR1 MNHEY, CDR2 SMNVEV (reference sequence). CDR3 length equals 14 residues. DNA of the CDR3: TGTGCCAGCAGTTTGGGGACGGGGACCTCACCCCTCCACTTT. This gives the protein CASSLGTGTSPLHF.

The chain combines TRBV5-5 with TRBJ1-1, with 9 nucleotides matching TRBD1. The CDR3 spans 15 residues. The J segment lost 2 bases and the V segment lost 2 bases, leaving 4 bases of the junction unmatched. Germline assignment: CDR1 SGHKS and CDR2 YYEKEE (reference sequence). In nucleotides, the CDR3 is TGTGCCAGCAGCTTCGGACAGGGGCGAAACACTGAAGCTTTCTTT. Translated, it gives CASSFGQGRNTEAFF.

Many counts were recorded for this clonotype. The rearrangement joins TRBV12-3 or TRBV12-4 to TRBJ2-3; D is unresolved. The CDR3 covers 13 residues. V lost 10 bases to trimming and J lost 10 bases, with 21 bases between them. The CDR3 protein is CATSPSLNSPQYF. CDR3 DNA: TGTGCCACCAGCCCATCCCTGAACTCGCCGCAGTATTTT.

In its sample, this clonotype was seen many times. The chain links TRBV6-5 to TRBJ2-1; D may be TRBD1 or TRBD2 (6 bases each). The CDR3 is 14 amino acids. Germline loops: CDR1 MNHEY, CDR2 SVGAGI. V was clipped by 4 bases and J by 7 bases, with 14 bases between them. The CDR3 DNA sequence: TGTGCCAGCAGTTCCCCCGGGGGCACGAATGAGCAGTTCTTC. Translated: CASSSPGGTNEQFF.

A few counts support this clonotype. DNA for the CDR3: TGTGCCAGCACGGTTGGGCTTTACACAGATACGCAGTATTTT. This codes for CASTVGLYTDTQYF. This chain joins TRBV9 and TRBJ2-3; D unresolved. This CDR3 region has 14 residues. From germline, CDR1 is SGDLS and CDR2 YYNGEE. With 6 bases removed from V and 2 bases from J, the gap between germline ends came to 13 bases.

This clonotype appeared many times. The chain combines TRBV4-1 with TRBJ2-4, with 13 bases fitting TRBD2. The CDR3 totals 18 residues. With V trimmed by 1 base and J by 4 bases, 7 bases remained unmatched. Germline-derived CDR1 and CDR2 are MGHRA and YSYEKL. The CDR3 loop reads CASSQGLAGGRAKNIQYF. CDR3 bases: TGCGCCAGCAGCCAAGGACTAGCGGGAGGCCGGGCTAAAAACATTCAGTACTTC.

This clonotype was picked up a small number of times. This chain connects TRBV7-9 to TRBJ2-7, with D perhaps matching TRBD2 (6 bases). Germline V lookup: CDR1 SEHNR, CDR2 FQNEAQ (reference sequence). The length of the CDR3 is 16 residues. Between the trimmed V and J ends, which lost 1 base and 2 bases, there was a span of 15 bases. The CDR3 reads CASSLVTGVLPYEQYV. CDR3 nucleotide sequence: TGTGCCAGCAGCTTAGTAACGGGAGTGCTACCCTACGAGCAGTACGTC.

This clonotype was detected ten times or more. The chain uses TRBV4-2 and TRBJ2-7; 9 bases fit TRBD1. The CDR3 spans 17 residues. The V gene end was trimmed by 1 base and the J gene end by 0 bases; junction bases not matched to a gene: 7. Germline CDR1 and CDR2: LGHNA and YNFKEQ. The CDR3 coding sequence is TGTGCCAGCAGCCAAGGAGGGGGACAGGGTATCTCCTACGAGCAGTACTTC. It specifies CASSQGGGQGISYEQYF.

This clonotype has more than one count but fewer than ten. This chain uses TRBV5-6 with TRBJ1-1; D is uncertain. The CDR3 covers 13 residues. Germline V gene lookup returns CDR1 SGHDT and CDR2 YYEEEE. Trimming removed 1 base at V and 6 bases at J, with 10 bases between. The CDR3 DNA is TGTGCCAGCAGCTTGCGAGGGTTGGCTGAAGCTTTCTTT. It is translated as CASSLRGLAEAFF.

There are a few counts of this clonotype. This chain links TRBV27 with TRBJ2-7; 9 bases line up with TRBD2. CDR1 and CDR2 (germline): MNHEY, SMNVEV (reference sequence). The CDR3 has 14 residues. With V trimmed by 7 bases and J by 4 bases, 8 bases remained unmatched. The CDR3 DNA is TGTGCCAGCATGTTCGGCGGGAGGGAGTACGAGCAGTACGTC. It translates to CASMFGGREYEQYV.

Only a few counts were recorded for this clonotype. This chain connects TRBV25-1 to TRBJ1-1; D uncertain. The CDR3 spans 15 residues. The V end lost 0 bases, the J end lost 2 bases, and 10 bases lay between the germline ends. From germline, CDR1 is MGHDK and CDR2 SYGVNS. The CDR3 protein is CASSEYRRGNTEAFF. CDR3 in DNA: TGTGCCAGCAGTGAATACCGCCGGGGTAACACTGAAGCTTTCTTT.

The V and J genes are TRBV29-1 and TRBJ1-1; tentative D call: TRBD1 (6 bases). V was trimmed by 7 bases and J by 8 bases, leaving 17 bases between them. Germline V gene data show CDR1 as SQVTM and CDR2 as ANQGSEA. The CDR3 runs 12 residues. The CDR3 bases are TGCAGCGGTCTTGGGGGCCTACCCGAAGCTTTCTTT. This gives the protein CSGLGGLPEAFF.

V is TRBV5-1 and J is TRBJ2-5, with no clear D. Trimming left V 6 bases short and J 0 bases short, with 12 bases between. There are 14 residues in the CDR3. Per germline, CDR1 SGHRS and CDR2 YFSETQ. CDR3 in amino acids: CASTRLGYQETQYF. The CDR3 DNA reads TGCGCCAGCACCCGGTTAGGGTACCAAGAGACCCAGTACTTC.

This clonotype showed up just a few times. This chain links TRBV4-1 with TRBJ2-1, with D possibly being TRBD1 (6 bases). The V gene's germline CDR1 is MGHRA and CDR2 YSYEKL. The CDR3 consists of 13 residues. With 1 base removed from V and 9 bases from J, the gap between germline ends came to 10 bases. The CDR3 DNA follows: TGCGCCAGCAGCCAAGGGGGGCTAGCTGAGCAGTTCTTC. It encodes CASSQGGLAEQFF.

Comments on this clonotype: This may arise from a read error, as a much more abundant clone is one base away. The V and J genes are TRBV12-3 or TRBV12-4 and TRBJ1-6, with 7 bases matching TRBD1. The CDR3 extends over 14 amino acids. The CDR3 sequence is CASSPGQYNSLLHF. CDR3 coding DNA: TGTGCCAGCAGCCCGGGACAGTATAATTCACTCCTCCACTTT.